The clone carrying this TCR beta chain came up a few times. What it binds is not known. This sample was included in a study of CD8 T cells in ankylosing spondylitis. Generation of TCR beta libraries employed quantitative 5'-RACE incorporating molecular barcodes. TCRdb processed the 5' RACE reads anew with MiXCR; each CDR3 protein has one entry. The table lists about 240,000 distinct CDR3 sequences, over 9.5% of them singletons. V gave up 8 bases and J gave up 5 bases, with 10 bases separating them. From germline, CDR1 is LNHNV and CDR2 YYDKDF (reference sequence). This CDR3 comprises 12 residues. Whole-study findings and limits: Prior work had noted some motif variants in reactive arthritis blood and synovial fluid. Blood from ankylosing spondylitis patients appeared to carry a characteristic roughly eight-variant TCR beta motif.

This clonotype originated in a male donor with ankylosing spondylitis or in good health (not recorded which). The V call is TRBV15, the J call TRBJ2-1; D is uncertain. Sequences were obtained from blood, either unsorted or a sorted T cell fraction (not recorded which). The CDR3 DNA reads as TGTGCCACCCACAGCCCTCACAATGAGCAGTTCTTC. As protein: CATHSPHNEQFF. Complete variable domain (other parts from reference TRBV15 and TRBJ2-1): DAMVIQNPRYQVTQFGKPVTLSCSQTLNHNVMYWYQQKSSQAPKLLFHYYDKDFNNEADTPDNFQSRRPNTSFCFLDIRSPGLGDTAMYLCATHSPHNEQFFGPGTRLTVL.